This T cell receptor beta chain appears in the sequencing data of a study of Graves' ophthalmopathy and Graves' hyperthyroidism. Germline V gene lookup returns CDR1 LNHNV and CDR2 YYDKDF (reference sequence). The CDR3 runs to 14 residues. Trimming shortened V by 4 bases and J by 6 bases, and 16 bases separated the two germline ends. This clonotype was counted ten times or more. Scientists amplified the TCR beta CDR3 regions from RNA transcripts. The first round was an RT-PCR with HTBI primers, and the second round was a multiplex PCR. TCRdb re-called the multiplex PCR reads with MiXCR, one entry per CDR3 protein. The data show approximately 210,000 distinct CDR3 sequences, with approximately 29% seen just once and about 9.3% held by the top ten. Ophthalmopathy-affected donors exhibited moderate-to-severe activity, CAS ≥3, NOSPECS ≥4, and duration under 3 months. If patients had other autoimmune diseases, uncontrolled infections, pregnancy or lactation, they were excluded. It was from 9.5 to 10 ml of fresh peripheral blood that the PBMCs came.

The V gene is TRBV15, the J gene TRBJ2-7; TRBD1 might be the D (5 bases). The sequence came from a man in his fifties or sixties with Graves' ophthalmopathy. Sequences were obtained from peripheral blood. The CDR3 region is CATSKAGQGREQYF. CDR3 DNA sequence: TGTGCCACCAGCAAAGCAGGCCAGGGTCGCGAGCAGTACTTC.